This T cell receptor (beta chain) is from a study of shared clonotypes between healthy human individuals. Overall study findings and caveats: The study drew on few donors, limiting represented genetic and exposure-history diversity. Measured sharing among donors was expected to vary with sequencing depth.

To note about this clone: Its antigen remains unidentified.

V gave up 6 bases and J gave up 1 base; unmatched junction bases: 5. The CDR3 has 15 amino acids. The germline gives CDR1 SNHLY, CDR2 FYNNEI. Only in-frame clones appear in the TCRdb table, and some are missing; sequencing was by immunoSEQ multiplex PCR. Found here are 600,000 to 750,000 clones, approximately 75% of them singletons; the top ten hold around 1.8%. The healthy adult donors were HIV-negative and reported no recent acute infections or vaccinations. This chain connects TRBV2 to TRBJ2-3; TRBD2 agrees at 9 bases. Source material: memory CD4+ T cells sorted from blood. As for subset: CD45RA-negative fraction. This sequence was found in a woman under 40 in good health. CDR3 residues: CASRGRLAGTDTQYF. CDR3 DNA: TGTGCCAGCAGGGGTAGACTAGCGGGCACAGATACGCAGTATTTT.